This T cell receptor beta chain was documented in a study of identical twins. Study results and limitations: Fewer insertions marked abundant cord blood beta clonotypes; young adult naive trended weakly, memory not at all.

TCRdb processed the 5' RACE reads anew with MiXCR; each CDR3 protein has one entry. The sample contains 1,800,000 or so distinct CDR3 sequences, about 32% of which appear only once. The CDR3 contains 14 residues. With V trimmed by 3 bases and J by 8 bases, 5 bases remained unmatched. Details on this clonotype: The antigen remains undetermined.

The sample was cord blood. The sequence derives from a newborn girl in good health. V usage is TRBV12-3 or TRBV12-4 and J usage is TRBJ1-2; 11 bases match TRBD1. CDR3 protein: CASSFVGQGVGYTF. CDR3 coding DNA: TGTGCCAGCAGTTTCGTGGGACAGGGGGTCGGCTACACCTTC.